The next 29 T cell receptor beta chains were all read from a single sample in a study of control samples from healthy donors and cancer patients. TCRdb keeps only in-frame clones here, not all; method: immunoSEQ multiplex PCR. Among 120,000 or so clones listed, 87% were seen once. The sequencing sample was made of blood. These receptors were obtained from a man aged 35-49 years in good health.

Notes on this clone: The junction does not match germline at one end; this may be a read error. This chain connects TRBV5-1 to TRBJ2-1; possibly TRBD1 for D (5 bases). This CDR3 has 14 amino acids. The V gene's germline CDR1 is SGHRS and CDR2 YFSETQ. This CDR3 is CASSLGQGYDEQFF. CDR3 in DNA: TGCGCCAGCAGCTTGGGGCAGGGCTACGATGAGCAGTTCTTC.

The chain uses TRBV2 and TRBJ1-4, with 8 positions matching TRBD1. CDR3 size: 15 residues. The J segment lost 0 bases and the V segment lost 4 bases, leaving 1 base of the junction unmatched. Germline loops: CDR1 SNHLY, CDR2 FYNNEI. The CDR3 is CASSGQGTTNEKLFF. For the CDR3, the DNA is TGTGCCAGCAGTGGACAGGGGACAACTAATGAAAAACTGTTTTTT.

V is TRBV6-2 or TRBV6-3 and J is TRBJ1-4; D unclear. V lost 4 bases and J lost 11, with 11 bases in between. The CDR3 spans 12 residues. Germline V CDR1 and CDR2: MNHEY, SVGEGT. CDR3 protein: CASSSTDRKLFF. The CDR3, as DNA: TGTGCCAGCAGTTCGACCGACCGTAAACTGTTTTTT.

DNA of the CDR3: TGTGCCAGCAGCGAAGGGACGGGGGAAAAACTGTTTTTT. Encoded protein: CASSEGTGEKLFF. The J gene is TRBJ1-4, the V gene TRBV6-4; D is perhaps TRBD1 (5 bases). The CDR3 totals 13 residues. The V end lost 6 bases, the J end lost 8 bases, and 13 bases lay between the germline ends. Germline V CDR1 and CDR2: MRHNA, SNTAGT.

The chain has TRBV6-6 and TRBJ1-3; D remains unclear. The germline CDR1 and CDR2 sequences are MNHNY and SVGAGI (reference sequence). V dropped 8 bases and J dropped 2 bases, with 7 bases sitting between them. This CDR3 has 12 amino acids. As DNA, the CDR3 is TGTGCCAGCGCTGGGGCTGGAAACACCATATATTTT. Translating it yields CASAGAGNTIYF.

V is TRBV6-6 and J is TRBJ1-4; D not certain. V was cut by 6 bases and J by 7 bases, with 15 bases left in between. This CDR3 has 14 residues. Per the germline V gene, CDR1 is MNHNY and CDR2 is SVGAGI (reference sequence). The CDR3: CASRTGPTLEKLFF. The CDR3 DNA sequence: TGTGCCAGCAGAACCGGGCCTACCCTTGAAAAACTGTTTTTT.

This clone appeared a single time. V is TRBV19 and J is TRBJ1-2, with 7 bases identical to TRBD1. V lost 6 bases to trimming and J lost 4 bases; unmatched junction nucleotides: 5. Germline V gives CDR1 LNHDA, CDR2 SQIVND (reference sequence). The CDR3 extends over 13 amino acids. The CDR3 coding sequence is TGTGCCAGTAGCAGGACAGGTCCCTATGGCTACACCTTC. This sequence encodes CASSRTGPYGYTF.

This clone was observed once. The chain recombines TRBV7-3 with TRBJ2-5; 8 bases map to TRBD2. Germline V gene lookup returns CDR1 SGHTA and CDR2 FQGTGA. The CDR3 extends over 13 amino acids. V was clipped by 4 bases and J by 3 bases; unmatched bases: 1. The CDR3 bases are TGTGCCAGCAGCTACGGGGGGGAAGAGACCCAGTACTTC. It encodes CASSYGGEETQYF.

V gene TRBV7-9 combines with J gene TRBJ2-3; 13 positions match TRBD2. The V gene end was trimmed by 5 bases and the J gene end by 6 bases; junction bases not matched to a gene: 8. Germline CDR1 SEHNR, CDR2 FQNEAQ (reference sequence). The CDR3 contains 16 residues. CDR3 in DNA: TGTGCCAGCAGCCCTCGGACTAGCGGGGGTGGGGATACGCAGTATTTT. Protein product: CASSPRTSGGGDTQYF.

The CDR3 loop reads CASSDVVRDTGELFF. The DNA for the CDR3 is TGTGCCAGCAGTGATGTAGTGAGGGACACCGGGGAGCTGTTTTTT. J is TRBJ2-2 and V is TRBV6-1; D possibly corresponds to TRBD2 (5 bases). With 3 bases removed from V and 3 bases from J, the gap between germline ends came to 11 bases. Germline values: CDR1 MNHNS, CDR2 SASEGT. The CDR3 contains 15 residues.

V gene TRBV5-1 combines with J gene TRBJ2-6, with 10 bases fitting TRBD1. CDR3 length: 19 amino acids. V lost 0 bases to trimming and J lost 2 bases; unmatched junction nucleotides: 8. Germline V gene data show CDR1 as SGHRS and CDR2 as YFSETQ. CDR3 sequence reads: CASSLAGGTGVTGANVLTF. Written as DNA, the CDR3 is TGCGCCAGCAGCTTGGCTGGTGGGACAGGGGTAACTGGGGCCAACGTCCTGACTTTC.

This chain connects TRBV20-1 to TRBJ2-1; D is uncertain. CDR3 size: 14 residues. V lost 6 bases to trimming and J lost 3 bases, with 15 bases between them. Looked up from germline, CDR1 is DFQATT and CDR2 is SNEGSKA (reference sequence). The CDR3 here is CSASFETHYNEQFF. The CDR3 DNA is TGCAGTGCCAGTTTCGAGACCCACTACAATGAGCAGTTCTTC.

This chain joins TRBV24-1 and TRBJ2-1; D is uncertain. Trimming left V 5 bases short and J 7 bases short, with 8 bases between. The CDR3 consists of 12 residues. CDR1 KGHDR and CDR2 SFDVKD come from the germline V gene. The DNA of the CDR3 is TGTGCCACCAGTGGTGGGCGAAATGAGCAGTTCTTC. Translated: CATSGGRNEQFF.

This clone was seen a single time. The rearrangement joins TRBV25-1 to TRBJ1-4; D is undetermined. The CDR3 is made up of 17 amino acids. Germline lookup yields CDR1 MGHDK and CDR2 SYGVNS. With 1 base removed from V and 3 bases from J, the gap between germline ends came to 15 bases. In nucleotides, the CDR3 is TGTGCCAGCAGTGAATCGGGGAGGGCGAGCCCTAATGAAAAACTGTTTTTT. As protein: CASSESGRASPNEKLFF.

The CDR3 region is CASSPRTLSSGANVLTF. In DNA form, the CDR3 reads TGTGCCAGCAGCCCACGGACATTGAGCTCTGGGGCCAACGTCCTGACTTTC. The chain recombines TRBV5-4 with TRBJ2-6, with D possibly matching TRBD1 (5 bases). This CDR3 contains 17 residues. V lost 4 bases, J lost 0 bases, and 14 bases lay in between. Germline values: CDR1 SGHNT, CDR2 YYREEE (reference sequence).

This chain uses TRBV5-1 with TRBJ1-2; 10 bases align to TRBD1. The CDR3 is 17 residues long. The V gene's germline CDR1 is SGHRS and CDR2 YFSETQ. The J segment lost 6 bases and the V segment lost 4 bases, leaving 15 bases of the junction unmatched. The CDR3 DNA is TGCGCCAGCAGCGTTGCGGGACAGGGGAGGGCCTATCATGGCTACACCTTC. It specifies CASSVAGQGRAYHGYTF.

The chain joins TRBV9 to TRBJ1-5, with D possibly being TRBD1 (5 bases). From germline, CDR1 is SGDLS and CDR2 YYNGEE. The CDR3 extends over 16 amino acids. Trimming cost V 3 bases and J 0 bases, with 13 bases left between them. The CDR3 sequence is CASSASGLNSNQPQHF. The CDR3 DNA sequence: TGTGCCAGCAGCGCTTCGGGACTGAATAGCAATCAGCCCCAGCATTTT.

This clone was counted once. The rearrangement joins TRBV6-5 to TRBJ2-1; perhaps TRBD1 as D (6 bases). V lost 6 bases and J lost 9, with 21 bases in between. This CDR3 has 15 residues. Germline CDR1 reads MNHEY; CDR2 reads SVGAGI. DNA for the CDR3: TGTGCCAGCAGCCCGACAGGTGGGGCCCGACTTGAGCAGTTCTTC. Its translation is CASSPTGGARLEQFF.

This clone came up once. The chain joins TRBV24-1 to TRBJ2-7; D may be TRBD2 (5 bases). The germline V gene encodes CDR1 KGHDR and CDR2 SFDVKD. The CDR3 runs to 14 residues. V lost 2 bases to trimming and J lost 1 base, with 8 bases between them. The CDR3 DNA reads TGTGCCACCAGTGATTCTGAGGGTTCCTACGAGCAGTACTTC. Translation gives CATSDSEGSYEQYF.

The rearrangement joins TRBV7-8 to TRBJ1-6; 7 bases agree with TRBD1. The V gene's germline CDR1 is SGHVS and CDR2 FQNEAQ. The ends lost 5 bases at V and 0 bases at J; junction bases unmatched: 10. This CDR3 comprises 18 residues. CDR3 residues: CASSPGTAASSYNSPLHF. CDR3 DNA: TGTGCCAGCAGCCCCGGGACAGCGGCTAGCTCCTATAATTCACCCCTCCACTTT.

The chain has TRBV27 and TRBJ1-5, with D hard to call. Trimming took off 3 bases at V and 5 bases at J, with 8 bases between the two ends. Germline V lookup: CDR1 MNHEY, CDR2 SMNVEV (reference sequence). The CDR3 has 13 amino acids. Written as DNA, the CDR3 is TGTGCCAGCAGTTTTGGGTATTATCAGCCCCAGCATTTT. Translation gives CASSFGYYQPQHF.

This clone was counted a few times. The chain links TRBV18 to TRBJ1-5, with D tentatively TRBD1 (6 bases). Trimming shortened V by 2 bases and J by 5 bases, and 16 bases separated the two germline ends. The CDR3 has 16 residues. Germline CDR1 and CDR2: KGHSH and LQKENI. CDR3 amino acids: CASSPFGGGRDQPQHF. The CDR3 DNA reads as TGTGCCAGCTCACCATTCGGAGGGGGAAGGGATCAGCCCCAGCATTTT. Drawing the rest from reference TRBV18 and TRBJ1-5, the complete variable domain is NAGVMQNPRHLVRRRGQEARLRCSPMKGHSHVYWYRQLPEEGLKFMVYLQKENIIDESGMPKERFSAEFPKEGPSILRIQQVVRGDSAAYFCASSPFGGGRDQPQHFGDGTRLSIL.

The chain combines TRBV5-1 with TRBJ1-6, with TRBD1 identical over 7 bases. Per the germline V gene, CDR1 is SGHRS and CDR2 is YFSETQ. The junction had 7 bases not matched to a gene; V was cut back by 0 bases and J by 4 bases. The CDR3 has 17 residues. The CDR3 loop reads CASSLVSPGQYNSPLHF. The CDR3 DNA is TGCGCCAGCAGCTTGGTATCTCCGGGACAGTATAATTCACCCCTCCACTTT.

There are a few counts of this clone. The chain carries TRBV20-1 and TRBJ1-2; 7 positions agree with TRBD1. The CDR3 is made up of 11 amino acids. CDR1 and CDR2 from the germline V gene are DFQATT and SNEGSKA (reference sequence). Here the CDR3 DNA reads TGCAGCGCGGGACAGAACTATGGCTACACCTTC. It is translated as CSAGQNYGYTF.

The V and J genes are TRBV9 and TRBJ2-1, with 8 bases fitting TRBD1. This CDR3 region has 13 residues. Germline CDR1 reads SGDLS; CDR2 reads YYNGEE. The V segment lost 4 bases and the J segment 7 bases; nucleotides outside the gene matches: 4. The CDR3 nucleotides are TGTGCCAGCAGCCCGGACAGGGAGAATGAGCAGTTCTTC. Translated: CASSPDRENEQFF.

V gene TRBV9 combines with J gene TRBJ2-5; D gene unclear. CDR3 length: 14 residues. From germline, CDR1 is SGDLS and CDR2 YYNGEE. V shed 4 bases and J shed 0 bases, with 10 bases lying between them. The CDR3 coding sequence is TGTGCCAGCAGCCCAGTTGGCTACCAAGAGACCCAGTACTTC. This encodes CASSPVGYQETQYF.

The genes are TRBV15 and TRBJ2-5, with TRBD1 matching 12 bases. Germline V gene data show CDR1 as LNHNV and CDR2 as YYDKDF (reference sequence). V lost 10 bases to trimming and J lost 4 bases; unmatched junction nucleotides: 7. The CDR3 totals 14 residues. The CDR3 nucleotides read TGTGCCAGCCGGGACAGGGGGCGCGGAGAGACCCAGTACTTC. Its protein product is CASRDRGRGETQYF. The full variable domain, its missing parts supplied by reference TRBV15 and TRBJ2-5, is DAMVIQNPRYQVTQFGKPVTLSCSQTLNHNVMYWYQQKSSQAPKLLFHYYDKDFNNEADTPDNFQSRRPNTSFCFLDIRSPGLGDTAMYLCASRDRGRGETQYFGPGTRLLVL.

The V call is TRBV7-2, the J call TRBJ2-1; possibly TRBD2 for D (7 bases). CDR3 length: 14 amino acids. Germline loops: CDR1 SGHTA, CDR2 FQGNSA. Trimming pared 3 bases from V and 4 bases from J, leaving 10 bases between. Written as DNA, the CDR3 is TGTGCCAGCAGCTTTAGGGGGGGGTACAATGAGCAGTTCTTC. Protein sequence: CASSFRGGYNEQFF.

The V call is TRBV5-1, the J call TRBJ1-2, with D perhaps matching TRBD1 (6 bases). The CDR3 runs 18 residues. V shed 2 bases and J shed 7 bases, with 27 bases lying between them. CDR1 is SGHRS, CDR2 YFSETQ, per germline. The DNA of the CDR3 is TGCGCCAGCAGCTTCTCGACGGGACACCCCACCGATGGGGGTGGCTACACCTTC. It yields the protein CASSFSTGHPTDGGGYTF.